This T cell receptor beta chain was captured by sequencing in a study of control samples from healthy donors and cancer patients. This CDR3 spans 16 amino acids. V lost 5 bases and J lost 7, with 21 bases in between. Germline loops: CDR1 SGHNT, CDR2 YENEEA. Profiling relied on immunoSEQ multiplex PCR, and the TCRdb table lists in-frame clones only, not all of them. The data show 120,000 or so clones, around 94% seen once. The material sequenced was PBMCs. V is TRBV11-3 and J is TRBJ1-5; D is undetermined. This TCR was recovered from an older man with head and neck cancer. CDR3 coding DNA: TGTGCCAGCAGCGTTCCGAATCGCCCCCGGGTCCAGCCCCAGCATTTT. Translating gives CASSVPNRPRVQPQHF.